Presented here are 19 T cell receptor beta chains from one specimen sequenced in a study of spatial heterogeneity in lung cancer. Described time point: sample taken at primary tumor resection. Notes on the study in general: Mutation tallies in tumors tracked expanded intratumoral alpha and beta TCR counts.

These receptors' antigens are unknown. TCRdb processed the 5' RACE reads anew with MiXCR; each CDR3 protein has one entry. Among about 27,000 distinct CDR3 sequences listed, about 6.6% were seen once. Specimen: lung tumor tissue, collected at surgery. The origin of the receptors is a male donor with early-stage non-small cell lung cancer.

The chain combines TRBV20-1 with TRBJ2-7; 7 bases are a match to TRBD2. V shed 6 bases and J 3 bases; nucleotides not matched to a gene: 14. The CDR3 sequence is 15 residues long. Germline values: CDR1 DFQATT, CDR2 SNEGSKA (reference sequence). CDR3 sequence: CSAFTPRLAVYEQYF. The CDR3 DNA is TGCAGTGCCTTCACCCCCCGACTAGCAGTCTACGAGCAGTACTTC.

This clonotype was detected ten times or more. The chain links TRBV7-2 to TRBJ2-7, with D uncertain. This CDR3 region has 14 residues. Germline loops: CDR1 SGHTA, CDR2 FQGNSA. V dropped 7 bases and J dropped 3 bases, with 16 bases sitting between them. The CDR3 region has the DNA TGTGCCAGCACTTTAGACCCACAGAGCTACGAGCAGTACTTC. Protein sequence: CASTLDPQSYEQYF. Full variable domain (missing parts from reference TRBV7-2 and TRBJ2-7): GAGVSQSPSNKVTEKGKDVELRCDPISGHTALYWYRQSLGQGLEFLIYFQGNSAPDKSGLPSDRFSAERTGGSVSTLTIQRTQQEDSAVYLCASTLDPQSYEQYFGPGTRLTVT.

At least ten counts were recorded for this clonotype. The gene calls are TRBV20-1 and TRBJ1-1; D not certain. This CDR3 has 13 amino acids. V shed 4 bases and J shed 3 bases, with 12 bases lying between them. Germline loops: CDR1 DFQATT, CDR2 SNEGSKA (reference sequence). Here the CDR3 reads CSAIQRGYTEAFF. CDR3 nucleotides: TGCAGTGCTATCCAACGGGGTTACACTGAAGCTTTCTTT.

V gene TRBV6-6 combines with J gene TRBJ2-5; D might be TRBD2 (6 bases). The CDR3 length is 14 residues. V lost 6 bases, J lost 2 bases, and 13 bases lay in between. Germline V gene lookup returns CDR1 MNHNY and CDR2 SVGAGI (reference sequence). The CDR3 nucleotides are TGTGCCAGCAGACGTCCCGGGACTCAAGAGACCCAGTACTTC. Encoded protein: CASRRPGTQETQYF.

This clonotype has at least ten counts. The gene calls are TRBV4-3 and TRBJ1-2; 8 positions match TRBD1. The length of the CDR3 is 14 residues. With 2 bases clipped from V and 5 bases from J, the junction kept 4 bases outside the gene matches. Germline CDR1 LGHNA, CDR2 YSLEER. The CDR3 DNA is TGCGCCAGCAGCCAAAGACAGGGGAGGTATGGCTACACCTTC. It translates to CASSQRQGRYGYTF.

This clonotype occurred a few times. The chain has TRBV20-1 and TRBJ2-3; TRBD2 matches at 11 bases. CDR1 is DFQATT, CDR2 SNEGSKA, per germline (reference sequence). V lost 1 base and J lost 2; bases outside the gene matches: 5. This CDR3 region has 16 residues. CDR3 in DNA: TGCAGTGCTAGAGTACCGGGACTAGCGGCCACAGATACGCAGTATTTT. This encodes CSARVPGLAATDTQYF.

The count of this clonotype is one. A much more abundant neighbour one base away suggests this may be a read error. The rearrangement uses TRBV28 and TRBJ2-5; D remains unclear. Trimming pared 1 base from V and 7 bases from J, leaving 7 bases between. From germline, CDR1 is MDHEN and CDR2 SYDVKM. This CDR3 has 12 residues. This chain's CDR3 is CASSLLEVTQYF. CDR3 coding DNA: TGTGCCAGCAGTTTATTGGAAGTGACCCAGTACTTC.

At least ten counts were recorded for this clonotype. This CDR3 reads CASRARTLGPSPLHF. CDR3 bases: TGTGCCAGCAGGGCCCGGACCTTGGGTCCTTCACCCCTCCACTTT. The chain links TRBV28 to TRBJ1-6; D ambiguous. V gave up 6 bases and J gave up 9 bases, with 18 bases separating them. This CDR3 has 15 amino acids. Germline loops: CDR1 MDHEN, CDR2 SYDVKM.

This clonotype is judged medium-sized (0.01 to 0.1%). The chain carries TRBV6-2 or TRBV6-3 and TRBJ2-7, with D tentatively TRBD2 (6 bases). V was cut by 6 bases and J by 0 bases, with 15 bases left in between. The CDR3 contains 15 residues. The V gene's germline CDR1 is MNHEY and CDR2 SVGEGT. The CDR3, as DNA: TGTGCCAGCAGAACCGGGACTTCAAGCTCCTACGAGCAGTACTTC. This gives the protein CASRTGTSSSYEQYF.

The chain links TRBV18 to TRBJ2-7; 8 bases fit TRBD1. Germline V lookup: CDR1 KGHSH, CDR2 LQKENI. This CDR3 has 14 amino acids. J lost 6 bases, V lost 2 bases, and 6 bases had no gene match. This chain's CDR3 is CASSPGQGDREQYF. CDR3 nucleotides: TGTGCCAGCTCACCAGGACAGGGAGACCGCGAGCAGTACTTC.

In DNA, the CDR3 is TGCAGTGCTCCTAACCACCTTGCGGGCACTAGCACAGATACGCAGTATTTT. Amino acid sequence: CSAPNHLAGTSTDTQYF. The chain employs TRBV20-1 and TRBJ2-3; a possible D gene is TRBD2 (5 bases). The V and J ends lost 5 bases and 0 bases respectively, with 21 bases between them. Per germline, CDR1 DFQATT and CDR2 SNEGSKA (reference sequence). The CDR3 sequence is 17 residues long.

This sequence joins TRBV20-1 and TRBJ2-7, with 8 bases aligning to TRBD2. Germline V gives CDR1 DFQATT, CDR2 SNEGSKA (reference sequence). The CDR3 is 15 amino acids. The V and J ends lost 3 bases and 0 bases, in that order; junction bases with no gene match: 7. The CDR3 region has the DNA TGCAGTGCTAGGAATAGCGGGGATAACTCCTACGAGCAGTACTTC. Translated: CSARNSGDNSYEQYF.

This clonotype was counted many times. The chain joins TRBV16 to TRBJ1-6, with D unresolved. V lost 0 bases, J lost 2 bases, and 5 bases lay in between. This CDR3 comprises 15 residues. Per germline, CDR1 KGHSY and CDR2 FQNENV. CDR3 DNA sequence: TGTGCCAGCAGCCAATCGGGAACCTATAATTCACCCCTCCACTTT. As protein: CASSQSGTYNSPLHF. Drawing the rest from reference TRBV16 and TRBJ1-6, the complete variable domain is GEEVAQTPKHLVRGEGQKAKLYCAPIKGHSYVFWYQQVLKNEFKFLISFQNENVFDETGMPKERFSAKCLPNSPCSLEIQATKLEDSAVYFCASSQSGTYNSPLHFGNGTRLTVT.

This chain joins TRBV6-2 or TRBV6-3 and TRBJ2-7; D may be TRBD2 (6 bases). Germline lookup yields CDR1 MNHEY and CDR2 SVGEGT. Trimming took off 2 bases at V and 9 bases at J, with 17 bases between the two ends. The CDR3 consists of 14 residues. The CDR3 here is CASSYAGTPWSQYF. CDR3 in DNA: TGTGCCAGCAGTTACGCGGGGACCCCGTGGTCGCAGTACTTC.

The CDR3 protein is CASSVTGGRDTEAFF. The DNA for the CDR3 is TGTGCCAGCTCAGTTACAGGGGGCCGAGACACTGAAGCTTTCTTT. The V and J genes are TRBV18 and TRBJ1-1; 9 bases are shared with TRBD1. V dropped 5 bases and J dropped 3; count of bases not matched to a gene: 7. The CDR3 runs 15 residues. CDR1 KGHSH and CDR2 LQKENI come from the germline V gene.

Ten or more counts support this clonotype. The chain links TRBV10-3 to TRBJ2-7; 7 bases are shared with TRBD1. Germline lookup yields CDR1 ENHRY and CDR2 SYGVKD. With 7 bases clipped from V and 1 base from J, the junction kept 10 bases outside the gene matches. This CDR3 spans 15 amino acids. The CDR3 sequence: CAIMDATGQSYEQYF. DNA of the CDR3: TGTGCCATCATGGATGCGACAGGGCAGTCCTACGAGCAGTACTTC.

This chain connects TRBV6-1 to TRBJ1-5; no clear D. The CDR3 is made up of 15 amino acids. Germline V lookup: CDR1 MNHNS, CDR2 SASEGT. Between the trimmed V and J ends, which lost 5 bases and 7 bases, there was a span of 18 bases. This CDR3 reads CASSPGGIVTQPQHF. The CDR3 DNA sequence: TGTGCCAGCAGTCCGGGAGGTATTGTGACCCAGCCCCAGCATTTT.

This clonotype has only a few counts. The J gene is TRBJ2-3, the V gene TRBV6-1; 9 bases agree with TRBD2. J lost 0 bases, V lost 4 bases, and 5 bases had no gene match. CDR3 length: 16 amino acids. CDR1 is MNHNS, CDR2 SASEGT, per germline. This CDR3 is CASSAWLAGSTDTQYF. CDR3 DNA: TGTGCCAGCAGTGCATGGCTAGCGGGGAGCACAGATACGCAGTATTTT.

This clonotype occurred many times. This chain connects TRBV2 to TRBJ2-2; D ambiguous. Germline V gene sequence: CDR1 SNHLY, CDR2 FYNNEI. Trimming cost V 1 base and J 2 bases, with 8 bases left between them. The CDR3 loop spans 15 amino acids. This chain's CDR3 is CASSEDRANTGELFF. CDR3 nucleotides: TGTGCCAGCAGTGAAGATAGGGCCAACACCGGGGAGCTGTTTTTT.